This entry lists 29 T cell receptor beta chains sequenced from one sample in a study of blood T cell repertoires in COVID-19. Profiled with immunoSEQ multiplex PCR; TCRdb holds only in-frame clones, not every one. The sample holds about 240,000 clones, approximately 91% seen once. Sequencing was done on a sample of peripheral blood. These TCRs come from a man aged 30 to 45 with COVID-19, enrolled during active disease.

The rearrangement joins TRBV6-5 to TRBJ1-6; D is unresolved. Deletions cut 4 bases from V and 5 bases from J, with 6 bases between. CDR1 MNHEY and CDR2 SVGAGI come from the germline V gene. This CDR3 region has 13 residues. DNA of the CDR3: TGTGCCAGCAGTTCCCGAGATAATTCACCCCTCCACTTT. This translates into CASSSRDNSPLHF.

This chain connects TRBV12-5 to TRBJ2-7; D unclear. V was trimmed by 3 bases and J by 6 bases, leaving 12 bases between them. CDR1 LGHNT and CDR2 FRNRAP come from the germline V gene. CDR3 size: 13 residues. CDR3 nucleotide sequence: TGTGCTAGTGGTTTCCTCGCAGGTGGCGAGCAGTACTTC. Translating gives CASGFLAGGEQYF. The variable domain in full, completed from reference TRBV12-5 and TRBJ2-7, reads DARVTQTPRHKVTEMGQEVTMRCQPILGHNTVFWYRQTMMQGLELLAYFRNRAPLDDSGMPKDRFSAEMPDATLATLKIQPSEPRDSAVYFCASGFLAGGEQYFGPGTRLTVT.

The V gene is TRBV6-6, the J gene TRBJ1-2, with 8 bases aligning to TRBD1. Germline V CDR1 and CDR2: MNHNY, SVGAGI (reference sequence). V trimming: 0 bases; J trimming: 7 bases; junction bases outside the gene matches: 7. CDR3 length equals 15 residues. The CDR3 coding sequence is TGTGCCAGCAGTTACTCCTTCCAGGGGGCGGGTGGCTACACCTTC. This codes for CASSYSFQGAGGYTF.

The J gene is TRBJ1-6, the V gene TRBV27; D is undetermined. CDR1 is MNHEY and CDR2 is SMNVEV in the germline V gene (reference sequence). V shed 5 bases and J shed 1 base, with 6 bases lying between them. The CDR3 sequence is 14 residues long. The CDR3: CASSPRSYNSPLHF. The CDR3 region has the DNA TGTGCCAGCAGTCCTCGGTCCTATAATTCACCCCTCCACTTT.

This rearrangement joins TRBV19 to TRBJ1-3; D call uncertain. CDR1 is LNHDA, CDR2 SQIVND, per germline (reference sequence). The CDR3 spans 12 residues. The V and J ends lost 7 bases and 8 bases respectively, with 12 bases between them. The CDR3 nucleotides read TGTGCCAGTACGGCAGGCAGGCACACCATATATTTT. Protein product: CASTAGRHTIYF.

This clone has a single count. The chain couples TRBV4-1 to TRBJ2-5, with TRBD1 matching over 7 bases. The CDR3 consists of 14 residues. The ends lost 0 bases at V and 5 bases at J; junction bases unmatched: 3. Germline assignment: CDR1 MGHRA and CDR2 YSYEKL. CDR3 nucleotide sequence: TGCGCCAGCAGCCAAGAAGGGGGCAGCGAGACCCAGTACTTC. It specifies CASSQEGGSETQYF.

The table lists this clone with a count of one. This chain's CDR3 is CASSPRWEGSHEQYF. For the CDR3, the DNA is TGTGCCAGCAGCCCTAGGTGGGAGGGTTCCCACGAGCAGTACTTC. The chain employs TRBV16 and TRBJ2-7, with 7 bases lining up with TRBD2. Germline trimming cut 4 bases from V and 5 bases from J; bases unmatched to any gene: 11. The CDR3 contains 15 residues. CDR1 is KGHSY and CDR2 is FQNENV in the germline V gene.

This clone was counted once. The chain carries TRBV7-6 and TRBJ2-3; D unresolved. This CDR3 comprises 15 residues. Trimming stripped 5 bases from V and 3 bases from J, with 15 bases between. Germline CDR1 SGHVS, CDR2 FNYEAQ. CDR3 bases: TGTGCCAGCAGCAGCACGGTCTTAGAAACAGATACGCAGTATTTT. This gives the protein CASSSTVLETDTQYF.

The V and J genes are TRBV10-3 and TRBJ1-2, with D tentatively TRBD1 (6 bases). Germline V CDR1 and CDR2: ENHRY, SYGVKD. The CDR3 has 15 amino acids. V was shortened by 7 bases and J by 6 bases, with 21 bases between the two germline ends. The CDR3 DNA reads TGTGCCATCACTCAAACAGGACAGTCAAAGAATGGCTACACCTTC. This codes for CAITQTGQSKNGYTF.

The chain combines TRBV5-6 with TRBJ1-4; 7 nucleotides line up with TRBD1. Germline values: CDR1 SGHDT, CDR2 YYEEEE. The ends lost 4 bases at V and 2 bases at J; junction bases unmatched: 5. CDR3 size: 15 residues. The CDR3 sequence: CASSPAGQTNEKLFF. CDR3 DNA: TGTGCCAGCAGCCCGGCGGGACAGACTAATGAAAAACTGTTTTTT.

The chain carries TRBV11-2 and TRBJ1-1; 7 bases are shared with TRBD1. Germline V gene lookup returns CDR1 SGHAT and CDR2 FQNNGV. Unmatched junction bases numbered 6, after V lost 0 bases and J lost 5 bases. The CDR3 runs to 15 residues. The CDR3 loop is CASSLDAAGGTEAFF. The CDR3 DNA sequence: TGTGCCAGCAGCTTAGATGCGGCAGGGGGAACTGAAGCTTTCTTT.

V usage is TRBV9 and J usage is TRBJ2-3, with D unclear. The V gene lost 0 bases and the J gene lost 0 bases, with 8 bases spanning the gap. Germline-derived CDR1 and CDR2 are SGDLS and YYNGEE. This CDR3 has 15 amino acids. CDR3 sequence: CASSVATSSTDTQYF. CDR3 sequence (DNA): TGTGCCAGCAGCGTAGCTACCTCCAGCACAGATACGCAGTATTTT.

This clone was detected only a few times. The gene calls are TRBV6-1 and TRBJ1-2; weak D call: TRBD1 (6 bases). CDR3 length: 13 amino acids. Trimming removed 3 bases at V and 8 bases at J, with 13 bases between. Germline CDR1 is MNHNS and CDR2 is SASEGT. CDR3 DNA sequence: TGTGCCAGCAGTGAGCGGGGGGCGGAGGGCTACACCTTC. Encoded protein: CASSERGAEGYTF.

The CDR3 coding sequence is TGTGCCAGCTCCCCCAACAGGGGCTACGAGCAGTACTTC. It codes for CASSPNRGYEQYF. The rearrangement joins TRBV18 to TRBJ2-7; 7 bases align to TRBD1. Germline loops: CDR1 KGHSH, CDR2 LQKENI. V shed 6 bases and J 3 bases; nucleotides not matched to a gene: 5. The CDR3 is 13 residues long.

V usage is TRBV5-1 and J usage is TRBJ2-1; possibly TRBD2 for D (5 bases). Looked up from germline, CDR1 is SGHRS and CDR2 is YFSETQ. V was trimmed by 0 bases and J by 8 bases, leaving 15 bases between them. The CDR3 spans 15 residues. The CDR3 DNA reads TGCGCCAGCAGCTTGGGGGCTAGCATGGAAGATGAGCAGTTCTTC. Translation gives CASSLGASMEDEQFF.

The chain carries TRBV6-5 and TRBJ1-2; TRBD1 agrees at 7 bases. Germline lookup yields CDR1 MNHEY and CDR2 SVGAGI. This CDR3 spans 13 amino acids. V gave up 7 bases and J gave up 4 bases; unmatched junction bases: 6. The DNA of the CDR3 is TGTGCCAGCAAGGGGGCAGGGGGCTATGGCTACACCTTC. Residues: CASKGAGGYGYTF.

This chain joins TRBV6-5 and TRBJ1-1; 8 bases line up with TRBD1. Trimming cost V 0 bases and J 11 bases; bases outside gene matches: 11. The germline V gene encodes CDR1 MNHEY and CDR2 SVGAGI. This CDR3 is built from 15 residues. The CDR3 nucleotides are TGTGCCAGCAGTTACTCGAGTTGGCAGGGGGCCTCCGCTTTCTTT. Encoded protein: CASSYSSWQGASAFF.

The rearrangement uses TRBV19 and TRBJ1-1; 12 nucleotides align to TRBD1. This CDR3 has 16 residues. The J segment lost 4 bases and the V segment lost 9 bases, leaving 12 bases of the junction unmatched. In germline, CDR1 is LNHDA, CDR2 SQIVND (reference sequence). DNA for the CDR3: TGTGCCAGCCACGGGACAGGGGGCGATCGTATCACTGAAGCTTTCTTT. Its translation is CASHGTGGDRITEAFF.

The chain links TRBV4-1 to TRBJ1-5; D unclear. CDR1 is MGHRA and CDR2 is YSYEKL in the germline V gene. This CDR3 has 13 amino acids. V lost 0 bases, J lost 6 bases, and 6 bases lay in between. The CDR3 here is CASSQEVVQPQHF. In nucleotides, the CDR3 is TGCGCCAGCAGCCAAGAAGTAGTTCAGCCCCAGCATTTT.

The J gene is TRBJ2-1, the V gene TRBV6-1, with 8 bases aligning to TRBD1. In germline, CDR1 is MNHNS, CDR2 SASEGT. The ends lost 2 bases at V and 3 bases at J; junction bases unmatched: 3. The CDR3 runs to 15 residues. The CDR3 sequence is CASSEMTGDYNEQFF. The CDR3 coding sequence is TGTGCCAGCAGTGAAATGACAGGGGACTACAATGAGCAGTTCTTC.

This CDR3 reads CASSLFGVGTEAFF. CDR3 nucleotide sequence: TGTGCCAGCAGTTTATTCGGGGTAGGAACTGAAGCTTTCTTT. V usage is TRBV28 and J usage is TRBJ1-1; the D is unclear. CDR1 is MDHEN, CDR2 SYDVKM, per germline. This CDR3 comprises 14 residues. V was trimmed by 1 base and J by 5 bases, leaving 11 bases between them.

This clone was seen once. This rearrangement joins TRBV7-6 to TRBJ2-5; D might be TRBD1 (5 bases). This CDR3 has 15 residues. V shed 0 bases and J shed 5 bases, with 13 bases lying between them. Germline V CDR1 and CDR2: SGHVS, FNYEAQ. For the CDR3, the DNA is TGTGCCAGCAGCTTAGCGGTGGGGAAGGGGGAGACCCAGTACTTC. Its translation: CASSLAVGKGETQYF.

V is TRBV12-3 or TRBV12-4 and J is TRBJ1-1; D possibly corresponds to TRBD1 (5 bases). Trimming removed 2 bases at V and 8 bases at J, with 12 bases between. CDR3 length: 13 residues. Written as DNA, the CDR3 is TGTGCCAGCAGTTTACTTGACAAGGGGGAAGCTTTCTTT. This codes for CASSLLDKGEAFF.

The V call is TRBV5-1, the J call TRBJ1-2; TRBD1 is a possible D gene (6 bases). Germline values: CDR1 SGHRS, CDR2 YFSETQ. Between the trimmed V and J ends, which lost 3 bases and 2 bases, there was a span of 8 bases. The CDR3 covers 13 residues. The DNA for the CDR3 is TGCGCCAGCAGCTCACAGGGAAACTATGGCTACACCTTC. It is translated as CASSSQGNYGYTF.

The table lists this clone with a count of one. The chain employs TRBV3-1 (or the pseudogene TRBV3-2) and TRBJ1-3, with D possibly TRBD1 on 6 matching bases. V gave up 4 bases and J gave up 4 bases, with 14 bases separating them. Germline-derived CDR1 and CDR2 are LGHDT and YNNKEL (reference sequence). This CDR3 comprises 15 residues. For the CDR3, the DNA is TGTGCCAGCAGCCTAGACAGGCTCCTCGGAAACACCATATATTTT. The encoded protein is CASSLDRLLGNTIYF.

V is TRBV11-2 and J is TRBJ1-6; 8 bases line up with TRBD1. Germline V gene lookup returns CDR1 SGHAT and CDR2 FQNNGV. This CDR3 region has 17 residues. Trimming removed 5 bases from V and 10 bases from J; junction bases left unmatched: 16. The CDR3, as DNA: TGTGCCAGCAGCGCACAAACCAGACAGGGGTGGAGGTCACCCCTCCACTTT. It codes for CASSAQTRQGWRSPLHF.

Here the CDR3 DNA reads TGTGCCAGCTCCTTCGGGGGATACACCGGGGAGCTGTTTTTT. This codes for CASSFGGYTGELFF. This chain links TRBV9 with TRBJ2-2, with a weak D call TRBD2 (6 bases). Germline CDR1 is SGDLS and CDR2 is YYNGEE. This CDR3 spans 14 amino acids. V lost 7 bases and J lost 3, with 13 bases in between.

V and J are TRBV2 and TRBJ1-2; no clear D. CDR1 SNHLY and CDR2 FYNNEI come from the germline V gene. V lost 5 bases and J lost 3, with 16 bases in between. This CDR3 is built from 15 residues. The CDR3 protein is CASSLTLFADYGYTF. CDR3 in DNA: TGTGCCAGCAGTTTAACCCTGTTTGCGGACTATGGCTACACCTTC. Full variable domain (missing parts from reference TRBV2 and TRBJ1-2): EPEVTQTPSHQVTQMGQEVILRCVPISNHLYFYWYRQILGQKVEFLVSFYNNEISEKSEIFDDQFSVERPDGSNFTLKIRSTKLEDSAMYFCASSLTLFADYGYTFGSGTRLTVV.

The chain employs TRBV29-1 and TRBJ1-1; 7 bases agree with TRBD1. The CDR3 spans 15 residues. V was clipped by 7 bases and J by 1 base; unmatched bases: 12. Germline V gene data show CDR1 as SQVTM and CDR2 as ANQGSEA. CDR3 DNA: TGCAGCGGACTAGGGACAGTTCAGGGGAACACTGAAGCTTTCTTT. It encodes CSGLGTVQGNTEAFF.